The rows below give T cell receptor beta chains drawn from one sample of a study of blood T cell repertoires in COVID-19. The data were produced by immunoSEQ multiplex PCR, yet TCRdb's version contains in-frame clones alone and is incomplete. The table lists some 69,000 clones, approximately 75% of them singletons. The sample consisted of peripheral blood. These receptor sequences come from a human donor in a cohort sampled during active COVID-19. CDR3s include the opening cysteine and the closing phenylalanine or tryptophan. A D gene is named only where the DNA matches it firmly. Clone size is not always given. Where it is, it says once, few, many or a class for expanded clones.

D,J,size,V,CDR3,DNA
.,TRBJ1-4,.,TRBV5-5,CASSFRGEEKLFF,TGTGCCAGCAGCTTCCGGGGAGAGGAAAAACTGTTTTTT
.,TRBJ1-5,few,TRBV6-5,CASTSRSGQPQHF,TGTGCCAGCACCTCTAGGTCTGGGCAGCCCCAGCATTTT
.,TRBJ2-1,.,TRBV5-1,CASSLDGNSYNEQFF,TGCGCCAGCAGCTTGGACGGGAACTCCTACAATGAGCAGTTCTTC
TRBD1,TRBJ1-3,.,TRBV7-2,CASSSGRGQGGSGNTIYF,TGTGCCAGCAGCTCGGGGCGGGGACAGGGTGGTTCTGGAAACACCATATATTTT
TRBD1,TRBJ1-2,once,TRBV29-1,CSALTGGAANYGYTF,TGCAGCGCCTTAACAGGGGGCGCCGCTAACTATGGCTACACCTTC
.,TRBJ1-1,.,TRBV15,CATSRDNILGNTEAFF,TGTGCCACCAGCAGAGATAACATCCTAGGGAACACTGAAGCTTTCTTT
.,TRBJ2-5,.,TRBV3-1/TRBV3-2,CASSLGSVETQYF,TGTGCCAGCAGCCTCGGGAGCGTGGAGACCCAGTACTTC
.,TRBJ2-2,few,TRBV27,CASSWGVQGTGELFF,TGTGCCAGCAGTTGGGGGGTACAGGGGACCGGGGAGCTGTTTTTT
.,TRBJ2-5,.,TRBV3-1/TRBV3-2,CASSQRDQETQYF,TGTGCCAGCAGCCAGAGAGATCAAGAGACCCAGTACTTC
.,TRBJ2-1,.,TRBV28,CASSFMSSYNEQFF,TGTGCCAGCAGTTTTATGAGCTCCTACAATGAGCAGTTCTTC
.,TRBJ2-3,.,TRBV19,CASNPLGGLTDTQYF,TGTGCCAGTAATCCCCTGGGCGGGCTCACAGATACGCAGTATTTT
.,TRBJ1-1,few,TRBV6-6,CASSNQGTEAFF,TGTGCCAGCAGTAACCAGGGCACTGAAGCTTTCTTT
.,TRBJ2-5,.,TRBV10-1,CASSDPGPQETQYF,TGCGCCAGCAGTGATCCAGGGCCCCAAGAGACCCAGTACTTC
TRBD1,TRBJ2-1,.,TRBV7-2,CASSSEQGQYNEQFF,TGTGCCAGCAGCTCCGAACAGGGGCAATACAATGAGCAGTTCTTC
TRBD1,TRBJ1-5,.,TRBV6-5,CASSQGQGHQPQHF,TGTGCCAGCAGCCAGGGACAGGGACACCAGCCCCAGCATTTT
.,TRBJ1-2,.,TRBV7-9,CASSLRTNYGYTF,TGTGCCAGCAGCTTGAGGACTAACTATGGCTACACCTTC
TRBD1,TRBJ2-1,.,TRBV7-9,CASITDRGLSYNEQFF,TGTGCCAGCATCACAGACAGGGGGTTATCCTACAATGAGCAGTTCTTC
.,TRBJ2-5,.,TRBV6-6,CASSFNQETQYF,TGTGCCAGCAGTTTTAACCAAGAGACCCAGTACTTC
.,TRBJ2-7,.,TRBV19,CASSIERQSYEQYF,TGTGCCAGTAGTATAGAGAGACAGTCCTACGAGCAGTACTTC
TRBD1,TRBJ2-1,.,TRBV6-5,CASRQGARNEQFF,TGTGCCAGCAGGCAGGGGGCGCGGAATGAGCAGTTCTTC
.,TRBJ2-3,.,TRBV14,CASSQVTGPTDTQYF,TGTGCCAGCAGCCAAGTTACAGGGCCCACAGATACGCAGTATTTT
TRBD2,TRBJ2-1,.,TRBV29-1,CSAYSSGRNPYNEQFF,TGCAGCGCTTACTCTAGCGGGAGAAACCCCTACAATGAGCAGTTCTTC
TRBD1,TRBJ2-7,.,TRBV24-1,CATSDSRQGVRKEQYF,TGTGCCACCAGTGATTCACGACAGGGGGTCCGGAAAGAGCAGTACTTC
.,TRBJ1-6,.,TRBV18,CASSPRDISYNSPLHF,TGTGCCAGCTCACCACGGGACATCTCCTATAATTCACCCCTCCACTTT
TRBD2,TRBJ2-6,.,TRBV5-1,CASSDPYRGLEVFSGANVLTF,TGCGCCAGCAGCGACCCTTATCGGGGACTAGAAGTCTTCTCTGGGGCCAACGTCCTGACTTTC
.,TRBJ2-5,few,TRBV12-3/TRBV12-4,CASSVDSQETQYF,TGTGCCAGCAGCGTAGACAGCCAAGAGACCCAGTACTTC
.,TRBJ1-2,many,TRBV19,CASSTFLFNRRRANYGYTF,TGTGCCAGTAGTACATTCCTTTTTAATCGACGGAGAGCTAACTATGGCTACACCTTC
.,TRBJ1-2,once,TRBV18,CASSPGGRFYGYTF,TGTGCCAGCTCACCAGGGGGCCGGTTCTATGGCTACACCTTC
TRBD1,TRBJ1-5,once,TRBV4-1,CASSRTGYNQPQHF,TGCGCCAGCAGCCGGACAGGGTACAATCAGCCCCAGCATTTT
TRBD1,TRBJ2-5,.,TRBV11-2,CASSRTRDRGQETQYF,TGTGCCAGCAGTCGAACCCGGGACAGGGGTCAAGAGACCCAGTACTTC
TRBD2,TRBJ2-7,.,TRBV27,CASRERGGRTSEQYF,TGTGCCAGCAGAGAGCGGGGGGGGCGAACCTCCGAGCAGTACTTC
.,TRBJ1-1,.,TRBV29-1,CSGRWGTEAFF,TGCAGCGGGAGGTGGGGCACTGAAGCTTTCTTT
.,TRBJ2-7,.,TRBV5-1,CASSSNYEQYF,TGCGCCAGCAGCTCTAACTACGAGCAGTACTTC
TRBD2,TRBJ2-7,.,TRBV9,CASSVGGRAFEQYF,TGTGCCAGCAGCGTAGGAGGGAGGGCCTTCGAGCAGTACTTC
.,TRBJ1-4,many,TRBV14,CASRSRDSGNEKLFF,TGTGCCAGCAGGAGTCGCGACAGTGGGAATGAAAAACTGTTTTTT
TRBD1,TRBJ1-4,.,TRBV2,CASKGDRGSEKLFF,TGTGCCAGCAAAGGGGACAGGGGATCCGAAAAACTGTTTTTT
.,TRBJ1-3,.,TRBV5-1,CASSEQGTLISGNTIYF,TGCGCCAGCAGCGAACAGGGTACCTTAATCTCTGGAAACACCATATATTTT
.,TRBJ1-2,.,TRBV6-5,CASSYSRGKNGYTF,TGTGCCAGCAGTTACTCGAGAGGGAAGAATGGCTACACCTTC
TRBD1,TRBJ1-1,.,TRBV18,CASSPGQGTEAFF,TGTGCCAGCTCACCGGGACAGGGGACTGAAGCTTTCTTT
TRBD2,TRBJ2-7,.,TRBV10-3,CAISRTSGSVGAYEQYF,TGTGCCATCAGCCGGACTAGCGGGAGCGTCGGGGCCTACGAGCAGTACTTC
TRBD1,TRBJ2-2,.,TRBV28,CASSLWAGGANGELFF,TGTGCCAGCAGTTTATGGGCAGGGGGCGCGAACGGGGAGCTGTTTTTT
.,TRBJ1-6,few,TRBV28,CASNSQGNSPLHF,TGTGCCAGCAACTCCCAGGGAAATTCACCCCTCCACTTT
TRBD2,TRBJ2-2,.,TRBV3-1/TRBV3-2,CASSQLAGTGELFF,TGTGCCAGCAGCCAACTAGCGGGAACCGGGGAGCTGTTTTTT
TRBD1,TRBJ2-2,.,TRBV28,CASRQGDTGELFF,TGTGCCAGTAGACAGGGGGACACCGGGGAGCTGTTTTTT
TRBD2,TRBJ2-2,.,TRBV6-5,CASSTTSGVTGELFF,TGTGCCAGCAGCACGACTAGCGGGGTTACCGGGGAGCTGTTTTTT
TRBD2,TRBJ2-3,.,TRBV19,CASSLEPSSGDVADTQYF,TGTGCCAGTAGTCTCGAGCCCTCTAGCGGGGATGTAGCAGATACGCAGTATTTT
.,TRBJ2-3,.,TRBV11-2,CASSLDIPFTDTQYF,TGTGCCAGCAGCTTAGATATCCCCTTCACAGATACGCAGTATTTT
TRBD1,TRBJ1-4,.,TRBV11-2,CASSPGQAATNEKLFF,TGTGCCAGCAGCCCCGGACAGGCTGCAACTAATGAAAAACTGTTTTTT
TRBD2,TRBJ2-1,few,TRBV6-5,CASRMGQSSGTFLIF,TGTGCCAGCAGGATGGGACAGTCTAGCGGGACCTTCCTGATCTTC